The sequence of this T cell receptor (beta chain) was determined in a study of T cell repertoires in cytomegalovirus infection. Study at large: Evidence of both CMV infection and a matching HLA type came from public TCR beta signatures.

TCRdb reprocessed the reads with MiXCR, giving one entry per CDR3 protein. The table includes 62,000 or so distinct CDR3 sequences, around 21% detected once. V lost 3 bases and J lost 8, with 20 bases in between. There are 16 residues in the CDR3. Germline values: CDR1 SGHVS, CDR2 FNYEAQ. This clonotype was detected many times. Antigen unknown. This receptor was obtained from a human donor in good health (CMV status not recorded). Some clones in this sample may be carry-over from other donors' samples. The source material was CD8+ T cells from cultured PBMCs, sampled from culture after CMV antigen stimulation. The gene calls are TRBV7-6 and TRBJ2-1, with a tentative D call TRBD2 (6 bases). The CDR3 DNA is TGTGCCAGCAGCTTTCGCCCGGGAGAGCAGTCGGATGAGCAGTTCTTC. Translated, it gives CASSFRPGEQSDEQFF.